What follows describes a single T cell receptor (beta chain). The data were obtained in a study of blood T cell repertoires in COVID-19. Study-level information: Samples taken during acute and convalescent COVID-19 were collected in the United States, Italy and Spain.

Cohort placement rested on clinical history that participants reported themselves. The assay was immunoSEQ multiplex PCR, and TCRdb's table has in-frame clones only and misses some. Among around 300,000 clones listed, about 90% were seen once. The CDR3 sequence is 15 residues long. With 6 bases removed from V and 2 bases from J, the gap between germline ends came to 16 bases. The germline CDR1 and CDR2 sequences are MNHEY and SVGAGI. The chain combines TRBV6-5 with TRBJ2-5, with D perhaps TRBD1 (5 bases). The receptor comes from a woman aged 55-70 years who had recovered from COVID-19. Sequences were obtained from PBMCs or T cells enriched from blood (not recorded which). The CDR3 region is CASRGVWVQQETQYF. The CDR3, as DNA: TGTGCCAGCAGAGGGGTCTGGGTGCAACAAGAGACCCAGTACTTC.